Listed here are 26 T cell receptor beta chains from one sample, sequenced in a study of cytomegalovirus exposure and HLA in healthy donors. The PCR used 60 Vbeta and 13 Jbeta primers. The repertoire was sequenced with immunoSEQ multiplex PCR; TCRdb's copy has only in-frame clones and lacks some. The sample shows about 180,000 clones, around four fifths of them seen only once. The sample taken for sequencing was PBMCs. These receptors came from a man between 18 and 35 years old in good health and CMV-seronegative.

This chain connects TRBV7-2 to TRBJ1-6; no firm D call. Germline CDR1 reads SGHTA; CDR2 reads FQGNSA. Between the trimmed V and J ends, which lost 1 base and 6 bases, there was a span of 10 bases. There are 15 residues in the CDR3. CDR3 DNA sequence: TGTGCCAGCAGCTTAGTACGGCAGGTTAATTCACCCCTCCACTTT. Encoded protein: CASSLVRQVNSPLHF. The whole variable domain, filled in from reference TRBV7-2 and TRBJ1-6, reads GAGVSQSPSNKVTEKGKDVELRCDPISGHTALYWYRQSLGQGLEFLIYFQGNSAPDKSGLPSDRFSAERTGGSVSTLTIQRTQQEDSAVYLCASSLVRQVNSPLHFGNGTRLTVT.

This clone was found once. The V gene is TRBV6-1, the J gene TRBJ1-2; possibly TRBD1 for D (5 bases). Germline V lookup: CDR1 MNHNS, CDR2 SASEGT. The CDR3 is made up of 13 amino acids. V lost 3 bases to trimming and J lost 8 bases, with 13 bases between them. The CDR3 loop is CASSDWGGGGYTF. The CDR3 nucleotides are TGTGCCAGCAGTGACTGGGGCGGGGGGGGCTACACCTTC.

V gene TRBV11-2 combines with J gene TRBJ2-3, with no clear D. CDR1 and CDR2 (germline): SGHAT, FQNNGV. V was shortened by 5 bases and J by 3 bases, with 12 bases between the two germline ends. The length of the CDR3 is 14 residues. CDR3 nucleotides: TGTGCCAGCAGCCAGCGACGAGTAACAGATACGCAGTATTTT. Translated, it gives CASSQRRVTDTQYF.

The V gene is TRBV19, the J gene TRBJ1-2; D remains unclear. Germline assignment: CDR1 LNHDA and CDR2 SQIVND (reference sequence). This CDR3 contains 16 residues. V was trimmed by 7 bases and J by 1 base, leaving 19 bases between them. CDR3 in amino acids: CASTLLGQLVNYGYTF. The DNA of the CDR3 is TGTGCCAGTACCCTCTTGGGCCAGCTGGTTAACTATGGCTACACCTTC.

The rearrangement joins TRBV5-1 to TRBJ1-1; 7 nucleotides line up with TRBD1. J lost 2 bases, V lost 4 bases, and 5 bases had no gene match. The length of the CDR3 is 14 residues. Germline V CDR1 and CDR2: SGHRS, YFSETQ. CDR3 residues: CASSQGQTNTEAFF. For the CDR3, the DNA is TGCGCCAGCAGCCAGGGACAGACCAACACTGAAGCTTTCTTT.

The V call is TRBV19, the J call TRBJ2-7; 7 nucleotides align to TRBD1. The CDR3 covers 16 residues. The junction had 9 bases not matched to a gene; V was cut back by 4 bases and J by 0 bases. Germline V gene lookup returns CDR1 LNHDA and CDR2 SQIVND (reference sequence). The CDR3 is CASSTYWTGSSYEQYF. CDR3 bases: TGTGCCAGTAGTACCTACTGGACAGGTAGCTCCTACGAGCAGTACTTC.

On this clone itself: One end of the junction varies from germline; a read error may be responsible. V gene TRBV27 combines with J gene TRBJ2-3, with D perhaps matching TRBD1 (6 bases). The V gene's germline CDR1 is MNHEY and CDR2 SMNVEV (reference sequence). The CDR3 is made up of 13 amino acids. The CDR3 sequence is CASRQGSTDAQYF. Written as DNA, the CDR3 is TGTGCCAGCAGACAGGGAAGCACAGATGCGCAGTATTTT.

CDR3: CASSYSGGTDTQYF. CDR3 nucleotides: TGTGCCAGCAGTTACTCAGGGGGCACAGATACGCAGTATTTT. The chain recombines TRBV6-6 with TRBJ2-3; possible D gene TRBD1, 5 bases. V was trimmed by 0 bases and J by 1 base, leaving 5 bases between them. This CDR3 region has 14 residues. CDR1 is MNHNY, CDR2 SVGAGI, per germline (reference sequence).

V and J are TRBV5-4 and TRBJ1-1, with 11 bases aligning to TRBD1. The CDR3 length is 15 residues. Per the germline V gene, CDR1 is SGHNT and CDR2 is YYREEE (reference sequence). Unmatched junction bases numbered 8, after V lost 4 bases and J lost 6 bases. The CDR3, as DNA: TGTGCCAGCAGCCTCGGGACAGGGGGGTCGGCTGAAGCTTTCTTT. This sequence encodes CASSLGTGGSAEAFF.

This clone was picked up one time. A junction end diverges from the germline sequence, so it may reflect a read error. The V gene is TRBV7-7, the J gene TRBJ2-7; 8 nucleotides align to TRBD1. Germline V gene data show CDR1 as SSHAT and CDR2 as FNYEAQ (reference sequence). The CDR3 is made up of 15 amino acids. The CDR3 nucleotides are TGTGCTAGCAGCCCCTGGACAGGGCGATCCTACGAGCAGTACTTC. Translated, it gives CASSPWTGRSYEQYF.

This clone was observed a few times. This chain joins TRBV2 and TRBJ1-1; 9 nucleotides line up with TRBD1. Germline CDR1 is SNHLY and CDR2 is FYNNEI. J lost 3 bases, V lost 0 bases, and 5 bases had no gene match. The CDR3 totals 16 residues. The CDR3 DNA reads TGTGCCAGCAGTGAAGCGAAGACAGGGGGGGACACTGAAGCTTTCTTT. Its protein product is CASSEAKTGGDTEAFF. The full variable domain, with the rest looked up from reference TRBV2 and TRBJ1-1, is EPEVTQTPSHQVTQMGQEVILRCVPISNHLYFYWYRQILGQKVEFLVSFYNNEISEKSEIFDDQFSVERPDGSNFTLKIRSTKLEDSAMYFCASSEAKTGGDTEAFFGQGTRLTVV.

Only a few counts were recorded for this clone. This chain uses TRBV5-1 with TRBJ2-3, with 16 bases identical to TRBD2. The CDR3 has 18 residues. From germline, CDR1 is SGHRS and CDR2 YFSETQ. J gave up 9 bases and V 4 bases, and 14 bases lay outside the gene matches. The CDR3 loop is CASSAGLAGGQRWRTQYF. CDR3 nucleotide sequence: TGCGCCAGCAGCGCGGGACTAGCGGGGGGGCAGAGGTGGAGAACGCAGTATTTT.

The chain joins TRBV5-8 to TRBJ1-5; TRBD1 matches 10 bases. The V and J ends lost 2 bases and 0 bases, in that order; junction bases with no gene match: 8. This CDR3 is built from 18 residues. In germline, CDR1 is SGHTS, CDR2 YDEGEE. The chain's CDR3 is CASSLTRTGGHSNQPQHF. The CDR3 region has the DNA TGTGCCAGCAGCTTAACCCGGACAGGGGGTCATAGCAATCAGCCCCAGCATTTT. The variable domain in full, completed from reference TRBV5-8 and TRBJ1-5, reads EAGVTQSPTHLIKTRGQQATLRCSPISGHTSVYWYQQALGLGLQFLLWYDEGEERNRGNFPPRFSGRQFPNYSSELNVNALELEDSALYLCASSLTRTGGHSNQPQHFGDGTRLSIL.

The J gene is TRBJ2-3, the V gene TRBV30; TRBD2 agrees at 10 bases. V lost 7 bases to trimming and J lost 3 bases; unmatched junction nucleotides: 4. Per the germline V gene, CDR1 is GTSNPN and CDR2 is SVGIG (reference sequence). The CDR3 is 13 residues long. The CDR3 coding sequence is TGTGCCTCGAGCGGGGGGGCAACAGATACGCAGTATTTT. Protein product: CASSGGATDTQYF.

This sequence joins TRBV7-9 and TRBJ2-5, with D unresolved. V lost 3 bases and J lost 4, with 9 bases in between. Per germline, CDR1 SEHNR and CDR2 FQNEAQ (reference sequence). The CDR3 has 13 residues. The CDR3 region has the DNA TGTGCCAGCAGCTTGTCGGAGTCAGAGACCCAGTACTTC. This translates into CASSLSESETQYF.

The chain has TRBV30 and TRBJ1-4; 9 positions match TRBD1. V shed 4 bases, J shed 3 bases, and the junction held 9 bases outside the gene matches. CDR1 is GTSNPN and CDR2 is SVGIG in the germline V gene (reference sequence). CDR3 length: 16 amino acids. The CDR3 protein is CAWTVHRGLANEKLFF. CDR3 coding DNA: TGTGCCTGGACTGTCCACAGGGGGCTTGCTAATGAAAAACTGTTTTTT.

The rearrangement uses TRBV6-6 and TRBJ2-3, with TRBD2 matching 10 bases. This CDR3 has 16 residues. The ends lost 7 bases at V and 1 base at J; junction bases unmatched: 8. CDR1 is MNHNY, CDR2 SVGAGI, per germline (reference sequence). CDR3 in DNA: TGTGCCAGCACCAGACCGACTAGCGGGCGCACAGATACGCAGTATTTT. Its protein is CASTRPTSGRTDTQYF.

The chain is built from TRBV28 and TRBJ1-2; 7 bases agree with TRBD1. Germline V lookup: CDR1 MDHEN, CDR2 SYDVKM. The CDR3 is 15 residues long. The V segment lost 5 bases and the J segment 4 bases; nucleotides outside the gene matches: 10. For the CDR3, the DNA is TGTGCCAGCAGTCTTGAAGGGGGCCGCCTCTATGGCTACACCTTC. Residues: CASSLEGGRLYGYTF.

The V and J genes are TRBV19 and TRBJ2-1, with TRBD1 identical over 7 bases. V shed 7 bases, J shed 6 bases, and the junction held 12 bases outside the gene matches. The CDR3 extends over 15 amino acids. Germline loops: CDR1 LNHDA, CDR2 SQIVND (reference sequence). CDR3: CASTPHRSGGNEQFF. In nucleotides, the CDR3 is TGTGCCAGTACGCCACACCGATCAGGGGGCAATGAGCAGTTCTTC.

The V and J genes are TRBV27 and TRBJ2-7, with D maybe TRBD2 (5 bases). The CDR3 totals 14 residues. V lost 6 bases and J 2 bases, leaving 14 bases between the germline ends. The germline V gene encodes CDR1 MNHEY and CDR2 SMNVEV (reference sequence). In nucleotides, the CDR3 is TGTGCCAGCAGGAAGGTCAACGGGGCCTACGAGCAGTACTTC. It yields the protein CASRKVNGAYEQYF.

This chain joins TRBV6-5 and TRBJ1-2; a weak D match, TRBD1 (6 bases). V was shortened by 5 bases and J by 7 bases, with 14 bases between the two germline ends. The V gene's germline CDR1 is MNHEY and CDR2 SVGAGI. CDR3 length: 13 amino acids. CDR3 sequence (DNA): TGTGCCAGCAGTGGCAGGGGAGTAAGTGGCTACACCTTC. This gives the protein CASSGRGVSGYTF.

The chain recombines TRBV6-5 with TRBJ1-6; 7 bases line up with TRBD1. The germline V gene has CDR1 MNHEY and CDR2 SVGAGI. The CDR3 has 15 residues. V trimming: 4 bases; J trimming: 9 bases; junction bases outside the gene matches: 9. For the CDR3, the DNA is TGTGCCAGCAGTTGGGGACAGCCGGGAACTTCACCCCTCCACTTT. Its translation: CASSWGQPGTSPLHF.

CDR3 amino acids: CASSQAIQRRSYNEQFF. The CDR3 region has the DNA TGTGCCAGCAGCCAAGCGATCCAGCGTAGATCCTACAATGAGCAGTTCTTC. The chain joins TRBV14 to TRBJ2-1; D call uncertain. The V end lost 1 base, the J end lost 1 base, and 14 bases lay between the germline ends. The CDR3 spans 17 residues. Germline V gene data show CDR1 as SGHDN and CDR2 as FVKESK.

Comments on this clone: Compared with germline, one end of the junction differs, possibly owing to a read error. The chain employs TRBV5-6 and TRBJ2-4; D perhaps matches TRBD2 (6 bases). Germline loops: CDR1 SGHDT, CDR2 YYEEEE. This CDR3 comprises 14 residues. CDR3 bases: TGTGCCAGCACCTTGATGGGCGGGGAAAACATTCAGTACTTC. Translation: CASTLMGGENIQYF.

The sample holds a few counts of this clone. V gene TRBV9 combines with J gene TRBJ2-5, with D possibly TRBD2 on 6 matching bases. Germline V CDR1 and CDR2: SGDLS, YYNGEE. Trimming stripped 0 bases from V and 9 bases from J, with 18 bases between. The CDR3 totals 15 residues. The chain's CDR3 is CASSVVRDWLGAQYF. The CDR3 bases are TGTGCCAGCAGCGTAGTGAGGGACTGGCTCGGGGCCCAGTACTTC.

In DNA form, the CDR3 reads TGTGCCAGCGGGTTAGCGGGAGGGCCGGATGAGCAGTTCTTC. Translating gives CASGLAGGPDEQFF. The J gene is TRBJ2-1, the V gene TRBV27; 11 bases are a match to TRBD2. The ends lost 8 bases at V and 8 bases at J; junction bases unmatched: 8. This CDR3 contains 14 residues. Germline-derived CDR1 and CDR2 are MNHEY and SMNVEV (reference sequence).